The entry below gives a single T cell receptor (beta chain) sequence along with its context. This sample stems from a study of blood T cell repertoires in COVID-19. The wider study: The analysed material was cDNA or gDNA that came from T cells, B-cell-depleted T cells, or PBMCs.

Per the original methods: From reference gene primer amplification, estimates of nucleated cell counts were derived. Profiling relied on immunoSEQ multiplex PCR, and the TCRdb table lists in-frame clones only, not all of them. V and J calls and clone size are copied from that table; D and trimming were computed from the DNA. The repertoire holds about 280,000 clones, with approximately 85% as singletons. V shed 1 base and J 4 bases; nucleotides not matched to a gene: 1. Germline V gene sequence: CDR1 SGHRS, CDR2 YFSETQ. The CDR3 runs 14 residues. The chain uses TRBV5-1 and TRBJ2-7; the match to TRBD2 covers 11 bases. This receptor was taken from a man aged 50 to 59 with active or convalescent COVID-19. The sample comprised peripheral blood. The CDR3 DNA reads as TGCGCCAGCAGCTTGCTAGCGGGAGGTTACGAGCAGTACTTC. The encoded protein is CASSLLAGGYEQYF. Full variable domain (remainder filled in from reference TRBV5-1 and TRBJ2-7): KAGVTQTPRYLIKTRGQQVTLSCSPISGHRSVSWYQQTPGQGLQFLFEYFSETQRNKGNFPGRFSGRQFSNSRSEMNVSTLELGDSALYLCASSLLAGGYEQYFGPGTRLTVT.